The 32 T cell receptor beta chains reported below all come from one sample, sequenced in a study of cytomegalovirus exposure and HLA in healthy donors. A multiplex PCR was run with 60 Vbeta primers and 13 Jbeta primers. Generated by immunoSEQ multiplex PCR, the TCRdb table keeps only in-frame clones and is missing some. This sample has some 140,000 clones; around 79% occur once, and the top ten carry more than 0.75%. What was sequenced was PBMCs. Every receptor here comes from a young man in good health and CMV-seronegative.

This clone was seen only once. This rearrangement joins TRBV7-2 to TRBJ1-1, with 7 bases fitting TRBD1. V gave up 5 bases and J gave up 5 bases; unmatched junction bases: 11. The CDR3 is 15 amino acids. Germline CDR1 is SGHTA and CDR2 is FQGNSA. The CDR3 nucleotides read TGTGCCAGCAGCCCCGGCCAGGGGGAGTTTACTGAAGCTTTCTTT. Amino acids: CASSPGQGEFTEAFF.

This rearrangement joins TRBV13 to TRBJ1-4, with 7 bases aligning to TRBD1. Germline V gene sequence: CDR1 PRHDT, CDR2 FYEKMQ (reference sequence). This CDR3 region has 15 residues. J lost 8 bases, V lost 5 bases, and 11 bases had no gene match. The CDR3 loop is CASSLRTGLTEKLFF. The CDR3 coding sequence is TGTGCCAGCAGCCTTCGGACAGGCCTCACCGAAAAACTGTTTTTT.

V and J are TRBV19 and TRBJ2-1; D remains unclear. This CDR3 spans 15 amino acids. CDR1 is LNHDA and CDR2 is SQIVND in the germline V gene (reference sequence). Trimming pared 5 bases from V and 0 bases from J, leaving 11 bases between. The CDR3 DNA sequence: TGTGCCAGTAGTCCCAGGCCAAGCTCCTACAATGAGCAGTTCTTC. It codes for CASSPRPSSYNEQFF.

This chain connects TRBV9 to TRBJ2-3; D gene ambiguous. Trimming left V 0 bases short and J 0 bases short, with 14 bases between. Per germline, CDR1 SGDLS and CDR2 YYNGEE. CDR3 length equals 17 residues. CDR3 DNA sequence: TGTGCCAGCAGCGTAGGAATCCAGGCCGCTAGCACAGATACGCAGTATTTT. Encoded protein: CASSVGIQAASTDTQYF.

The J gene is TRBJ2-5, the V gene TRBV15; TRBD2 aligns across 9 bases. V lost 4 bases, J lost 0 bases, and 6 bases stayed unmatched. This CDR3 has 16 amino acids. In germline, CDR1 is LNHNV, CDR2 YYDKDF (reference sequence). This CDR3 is CATSTTGTSHQETQYF. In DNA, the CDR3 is TGTGCCACCAGCACTACCGGGACTAGCCACCAAGAGACCCAGTACTTC.

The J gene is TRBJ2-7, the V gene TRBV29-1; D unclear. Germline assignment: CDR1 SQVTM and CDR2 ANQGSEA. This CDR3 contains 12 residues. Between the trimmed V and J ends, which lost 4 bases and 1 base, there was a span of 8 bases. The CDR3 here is CSVVLLSYEQYF. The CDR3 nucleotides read TGCAGCGTTGTCTTACTATCCTACGAGCAGTACTTC.

The CDR3 bases are TGCGCCAGCAGCTCGACTTTTAACACCGGGGAGCTGTTTTTT. This translates into CASSSTFNTGELFF. This chain links TRBV5-1 with TRBJ2-2, with D uncertain. Trimming cost V 3 bases and J 2 bases, with 8 bases left between them. Germline lookup yields CDR1 SGHRS and CDR2 YFSETQ. The CDR3 contains 14 residues.

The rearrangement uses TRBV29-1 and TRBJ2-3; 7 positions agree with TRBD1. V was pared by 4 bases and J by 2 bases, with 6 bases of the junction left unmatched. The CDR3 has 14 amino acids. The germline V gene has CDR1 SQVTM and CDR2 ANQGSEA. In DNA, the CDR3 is TGCAGCGTTGCCCTACAGGGGCCCACAGATACGCAGTATTTT. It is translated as CSVALQGPTDTQYF.

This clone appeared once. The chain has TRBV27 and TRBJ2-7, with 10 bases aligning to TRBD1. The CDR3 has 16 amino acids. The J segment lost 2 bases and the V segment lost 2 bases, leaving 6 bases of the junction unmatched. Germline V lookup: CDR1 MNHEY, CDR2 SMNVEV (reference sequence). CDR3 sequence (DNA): TGTGCCAGCAGTTTAGTCGGACAGGGGGTAACCTACGAGCAGTACTTC. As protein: CASSLVGQGVTYEQYF.

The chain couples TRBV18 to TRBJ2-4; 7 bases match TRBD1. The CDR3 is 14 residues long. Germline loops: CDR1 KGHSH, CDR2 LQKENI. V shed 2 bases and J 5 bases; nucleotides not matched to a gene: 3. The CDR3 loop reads CASSPKGGENIQYF. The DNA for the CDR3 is TGTGCCAGCTCACCAAAAGGGGGCGAAAACATTCAGTACTTC.

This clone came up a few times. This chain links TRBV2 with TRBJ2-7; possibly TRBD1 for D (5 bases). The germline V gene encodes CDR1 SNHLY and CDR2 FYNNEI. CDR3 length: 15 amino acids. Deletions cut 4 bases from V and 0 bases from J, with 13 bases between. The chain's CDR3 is CASSAEPGSSYEQYF. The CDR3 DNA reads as TGTGCCAGCAGTGCGGAGCCAGGGTCCTCCTACGAGCAGTACTTC.

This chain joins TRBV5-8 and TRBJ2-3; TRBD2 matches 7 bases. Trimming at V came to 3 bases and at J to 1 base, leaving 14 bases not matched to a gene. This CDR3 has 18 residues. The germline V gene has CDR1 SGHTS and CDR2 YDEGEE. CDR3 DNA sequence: TGTGCCAGCAGCTCCTACCTGGGGCTAGCGGTCGGCACAGATACGCAGTATTTT. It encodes CASSSYLGLAVGTDTQYF.

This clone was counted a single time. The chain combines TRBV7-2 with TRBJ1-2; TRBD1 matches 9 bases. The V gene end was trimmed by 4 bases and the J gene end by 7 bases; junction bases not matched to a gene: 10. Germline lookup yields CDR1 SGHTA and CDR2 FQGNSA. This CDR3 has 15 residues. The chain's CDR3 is CASSSRTGAIVGYTF. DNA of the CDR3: TGTGCCAGCAGCTCCCGGACAGGGGCCATTGTTGGCTACACCTTC.

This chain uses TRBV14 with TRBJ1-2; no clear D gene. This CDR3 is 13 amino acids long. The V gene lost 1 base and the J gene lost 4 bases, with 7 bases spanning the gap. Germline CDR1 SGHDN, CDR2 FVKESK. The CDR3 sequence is CASSQGTAYGYTF. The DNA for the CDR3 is TGTGCCAGCAGCCAAGGCACAGCCTATGGCTACACCTTC.

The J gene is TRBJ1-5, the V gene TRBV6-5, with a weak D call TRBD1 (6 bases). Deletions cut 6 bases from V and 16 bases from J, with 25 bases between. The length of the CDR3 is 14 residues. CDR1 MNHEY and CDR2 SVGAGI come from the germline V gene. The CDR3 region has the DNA TGTGCCAGCAGCTCCAGACGGCGGGGGGCGCAAGTACATTTT. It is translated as CASSSRRRGAQVHF.

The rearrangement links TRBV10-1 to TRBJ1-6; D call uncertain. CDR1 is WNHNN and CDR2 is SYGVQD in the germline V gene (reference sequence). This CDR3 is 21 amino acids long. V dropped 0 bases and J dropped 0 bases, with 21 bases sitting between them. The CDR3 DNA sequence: TGCGCCAGCAGTGAGTCGATTCCCCCCTGGATCGGGGACTCCTATAATTCACCCCTCCACTTT. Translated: CASSESIPPWIGDSYNSPLHF.

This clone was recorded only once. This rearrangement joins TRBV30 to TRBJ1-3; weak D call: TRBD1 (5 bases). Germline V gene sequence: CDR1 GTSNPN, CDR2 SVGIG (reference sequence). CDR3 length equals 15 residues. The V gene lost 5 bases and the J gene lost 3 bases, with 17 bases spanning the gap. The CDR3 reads CAWAWAGRGGNTIYF. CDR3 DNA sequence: TGTGCCTGGGCCTGGGCAGGGAGGGGTGGAAACACCATATATTTT.

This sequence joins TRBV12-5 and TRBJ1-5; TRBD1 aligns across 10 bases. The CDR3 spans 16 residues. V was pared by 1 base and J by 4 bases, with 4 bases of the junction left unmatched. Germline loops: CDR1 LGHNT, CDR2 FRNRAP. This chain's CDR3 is CASGLGPGQGNQPQHF. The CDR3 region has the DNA TGTGCTAGTGGTTTGGGTCCGGGACAGGGGAATCAGCCCCAGCATTTT.

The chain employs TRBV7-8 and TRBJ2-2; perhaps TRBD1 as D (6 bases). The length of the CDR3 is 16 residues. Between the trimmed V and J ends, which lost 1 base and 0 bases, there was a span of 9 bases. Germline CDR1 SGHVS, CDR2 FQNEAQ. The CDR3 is CASSLVGTTNTGELFF. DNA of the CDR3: TGTGCCAGCAGCTTAGTGGGGACAACGAACACCGGGGAGCTGTTTTTT.

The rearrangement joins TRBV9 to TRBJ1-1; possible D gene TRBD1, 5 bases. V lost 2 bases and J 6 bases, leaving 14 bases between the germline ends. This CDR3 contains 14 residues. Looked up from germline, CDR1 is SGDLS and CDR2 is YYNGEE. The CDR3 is CASSVRGTTAEAFF. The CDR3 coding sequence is TGTGCCAGCAGCGTCCGGGGGACGACCGCTGAAGCTTTCTTT.

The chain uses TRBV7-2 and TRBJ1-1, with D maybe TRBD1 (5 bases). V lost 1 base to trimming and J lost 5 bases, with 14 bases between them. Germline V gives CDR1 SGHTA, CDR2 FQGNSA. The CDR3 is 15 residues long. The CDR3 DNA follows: TGTGCCAGCAGCTTAGGGGCAGGGAGGACTACTGAAGCTTTCTTT. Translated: CASSLGAGRTTEAFF.

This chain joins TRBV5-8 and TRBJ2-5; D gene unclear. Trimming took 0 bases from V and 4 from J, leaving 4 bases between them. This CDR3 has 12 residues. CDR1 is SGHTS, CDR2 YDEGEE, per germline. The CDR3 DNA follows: TGTGCCAGCAGCTTGGCCGGAGAGACCCAGTACTTC. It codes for CASSLAGETQYF. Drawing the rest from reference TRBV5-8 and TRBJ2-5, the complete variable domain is EAGVTQSPTHLIKTRGQQATLRCSPISGHTSVYWYQQALGLGLQFLLWYDEGEERNRGNFPPRFSGRQFPNYSSELNVNALELEDSALYLCASSLAGETQYFGPGTRLLVL.

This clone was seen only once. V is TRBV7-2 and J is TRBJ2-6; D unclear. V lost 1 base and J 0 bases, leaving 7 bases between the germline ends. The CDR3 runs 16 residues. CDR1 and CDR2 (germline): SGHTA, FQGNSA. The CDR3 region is CASSLDPSSGANVLTF. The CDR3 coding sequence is TGTGCCAGCAGCTTAGATCCATCCTCTGGGGCCAACGTCCTGACTTTC.

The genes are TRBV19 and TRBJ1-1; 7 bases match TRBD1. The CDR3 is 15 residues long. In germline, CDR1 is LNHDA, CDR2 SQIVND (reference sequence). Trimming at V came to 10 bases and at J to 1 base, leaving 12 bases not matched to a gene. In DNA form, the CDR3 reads TGTGCCACCCGCCTGCGACAGGGTTCGAACACTGAAGCTTTCTTT. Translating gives CATRLRQGSNTEAFF.

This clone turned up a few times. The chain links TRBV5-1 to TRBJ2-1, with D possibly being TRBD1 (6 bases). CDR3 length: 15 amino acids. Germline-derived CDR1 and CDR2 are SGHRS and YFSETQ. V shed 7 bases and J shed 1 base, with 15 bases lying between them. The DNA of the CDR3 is TGCGCCAGCGGCCCTACAGGGTCTTCCTACAATGAGCAGTTCTTC. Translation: CASGPTGSSYNEQFF. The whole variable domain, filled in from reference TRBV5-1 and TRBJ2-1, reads KAGVTQTPRYLIKTRGQQVTLSCSPISGHRSVSWYQQTPGQGLQFLFEYFSETQRNKGNFPGRFSGRQFSNSRSEMNVSTLELGDSALYLCASGPTGSSYNEQFFGPGTRLTVL.

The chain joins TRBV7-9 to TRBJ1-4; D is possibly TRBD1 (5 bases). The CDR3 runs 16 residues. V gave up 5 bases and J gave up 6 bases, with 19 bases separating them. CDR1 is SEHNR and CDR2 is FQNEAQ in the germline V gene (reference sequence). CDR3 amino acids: CASSPRGRGTHEKLFF. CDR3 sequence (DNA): TGTGCCAGCAGCCCTAGGGGCCGGGGGACCCATGAAAAACTGTTTTTT. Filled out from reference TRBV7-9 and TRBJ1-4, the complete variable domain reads DTGVSQNPRHKITKRGQNVTFRCDPISEHNRLYWYRQTLGQGPEFLTYFQNEAQLEKSRLLSDRFSAERPKGSFSTLEIQRTEQGDSAMYLCASSPRGRGTHEKLFFGSGTQLSVL.

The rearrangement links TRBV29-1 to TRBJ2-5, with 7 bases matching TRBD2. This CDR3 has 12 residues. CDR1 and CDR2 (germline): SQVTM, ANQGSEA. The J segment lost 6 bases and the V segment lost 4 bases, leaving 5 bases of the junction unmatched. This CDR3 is CSVGEGRQTQYF. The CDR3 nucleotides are TGCAGCGTTGGGGAGGGCAGGCAGACCCAGTACTTC. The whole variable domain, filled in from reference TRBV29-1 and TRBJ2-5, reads SAVISQKPSRDICQRGTSLTIQCQVDSQVTMMFWYRQQPGQSLTLIATANQGSEATYESGFVIDKFPISRPNLTFSTLTVSNMSPEDSSIYLCSVGEGRQTQYFGPGTRLLVL.

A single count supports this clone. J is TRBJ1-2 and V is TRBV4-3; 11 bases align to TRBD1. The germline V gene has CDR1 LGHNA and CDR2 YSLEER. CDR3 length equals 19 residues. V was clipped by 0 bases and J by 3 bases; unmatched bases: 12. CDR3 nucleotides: TGCGCCAGCAGCCAAGAGAGGGTTGGACAGGGGGCATTGGACTATGGCTACACCTTC. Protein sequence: CASSQERVGQGALDYGYTF.

The CDR3 bases are TGTGCCAGTAGTTGGGATGGGGAGAATGAGCAGTTCTTC. As protein: CASSWDGENEQFF. The genes are TRBV19 and TRBJ2-1, with a weak D call TRBD2 (5 bases). This CDR3 is 13 amino acids long. Trimming removed 5 bases from V and 7 bases from J, with 12 bases in between. In germline, CDR1 is LNHDA, CDR2 SQIVND (reference sequence).

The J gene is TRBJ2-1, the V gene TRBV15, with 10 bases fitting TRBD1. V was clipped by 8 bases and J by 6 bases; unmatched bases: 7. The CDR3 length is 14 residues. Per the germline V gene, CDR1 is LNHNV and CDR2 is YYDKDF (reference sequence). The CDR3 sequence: CATAPGQGPNEQFF. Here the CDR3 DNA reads TGTGCCACCGCGCCGGGACAGGGGCCCAATGAGCAGTTCTTC.

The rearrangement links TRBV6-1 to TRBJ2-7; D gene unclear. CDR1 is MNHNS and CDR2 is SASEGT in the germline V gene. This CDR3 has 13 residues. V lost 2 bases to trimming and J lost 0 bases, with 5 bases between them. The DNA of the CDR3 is TGTGCCAGCAGTGAACCGGTCTCCTACGAGCAGTACTTC. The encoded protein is CASSEPVSYEQYF.

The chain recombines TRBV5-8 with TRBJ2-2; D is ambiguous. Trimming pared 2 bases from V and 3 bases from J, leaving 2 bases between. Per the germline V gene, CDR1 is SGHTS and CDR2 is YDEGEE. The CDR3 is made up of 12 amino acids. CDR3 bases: TGTGCCAGCAGCTTCTACACCGGGGAGCTGTTTTTT. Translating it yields CASSFYTGELFF.